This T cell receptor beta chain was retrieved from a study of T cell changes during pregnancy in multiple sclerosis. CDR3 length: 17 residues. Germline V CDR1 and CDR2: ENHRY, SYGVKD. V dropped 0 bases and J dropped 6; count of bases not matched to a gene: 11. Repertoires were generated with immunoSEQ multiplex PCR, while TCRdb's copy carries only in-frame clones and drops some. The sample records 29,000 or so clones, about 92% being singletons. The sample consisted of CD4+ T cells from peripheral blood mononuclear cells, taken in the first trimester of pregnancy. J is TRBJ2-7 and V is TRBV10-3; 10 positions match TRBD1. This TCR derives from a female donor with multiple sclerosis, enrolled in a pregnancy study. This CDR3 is CAISESNFGTGAGEQYF. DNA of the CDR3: TGTGCCATCAGTGAGTCAAATTTCGGGACAGGGGCGGGCGAGCAGTACTTC.